The 9 T cell receptor beta chains presented below share a single source sample, sequenced in a study of T-cell reconstitution after alpha-beta-depleted transplantation in children (dated by TCRdb to about 2016). The receptor library was made with PCR. The sequencer was an Illumina HiSeq 2500. To normalize quantification of the TCRbeta repertoire, the TCR libraries were built with molecular barcoding that relied on unique molecular identifiers. TCRdb ran its own pipeline on the public reads, namely fastp trimming at Q25 and MiXCR clone calling, and kept in-frame beta chains. When rows share a CDR3 protein, they turn into one entry using the most common DNA and genes. The sample table holds more than 150,000 distinct CDR3 sequences, of which 13% to 15% were seen once. In total, the top ten clones hold less than 15% of the sample. The sequencing here drew on PBMCs from the stem cell graft donor, taken from the stem cell graft. These receptors were obtained from a human donor who donated a stem cell graft to a child with acute lymphoblastic leukemia.

There are many counts of this clonotype. This sequence joins TRBV6-5 and TRBJ1-1; D is ambiguous. Per the germline V gene, CDR1 is MNHEY and CDR2 is SVGAGI. The germline V and J ends were trimmed by 5 bases and 8 bases, with 9 bases remaining between them. The CDR3 totals 11 residues. CDR3 amino acids: CASSATGEAFF. CDR3 DNA: TGTGCCAGCAGTGCGACGGGAGAAGCTTTCTTT.

This rearrangement joins TRBV5-1 to TRBJ2-5, with unresolved D. The CDR3 is 13 residues long. The germline V and J ends were trimmed by 3 bases and 2 bases, with 8 bases remaining between them. Per germline, CDR1 SGHRS and CDR2 YFSETQ. CDR3 residues: CASSSASQETQYF. CDR3 coding DNA: TGCGCCAGCAGCTCTGCCTCGCAAGAGACCCAGTACTTC.

This clonotype came up once. This sequence joins TRBV30 and TRBJ1-6; D may be TRBD1 (5 bases). This CDR3 has 15 residues. Trimming shortened V by 2 bases and J by 8 bases, and 16 bases separated the two germline ends. Germline CDR1 is GTSNPN and CDR2 is SVGIG (reference sequence). The CDR3 loop reads CAWSPITQGDSPLHF. The CDR3 nucleotides read TGTGCCTGGAGTCCGATAACTCAAGGGGATTCACCCCTCCACTTT.

In this sample, this clonotype turned up many times. V gene TRBV4-1 combines with J gene TRBJ2-2; the D gene is possibly TRBD1 (6 bases). CDR1 is MGHRA and CDR2 is YSYEKL in the germline V gene. The V end lost 0 bases, the J end lost 1 base, and 12 bases lay between the germline ends. The CDR3 covers 17 residues. The CDR3 region has the DNA TGCGCCAGCAGCCAAGATTTTAGGGGGAGGAACACCGGGGAGCTGTTTTTT. Protein: CASSQDFRGRNTGELFF.

This clonotype was picked up many times. This chain joins TRBV20-1 and TRBJ1-1; TRBD1 matches at 7 bases. V gave up 3 bases and J gave up 1 base; unmatched junction bases: 5. The CDR3 consists of 14 residues. Germline-derived CDR1 and CDR2 are DFQATT and SNEGSKA (reference sequence). The CDR3 sequence is CSASFRGWNTEAFF. CDR3 nucleotides: TGCAGTGCTAGCTTCAGGGGGTGGAACACTGAAGCTTTCTTT.

This clonotype came up many times. The V call is TRBV20-1, the J call TRBJ2-1; the D gene is possibly TRBD1 (6 bases). The CDR3 runs to 12 residues. The ends were cut back, 8 bases at V and 12 bases at J, with 20 bases in the middle. Germline CDR1 reads DFQATT; CDR2 reads SNEGSKA (reference sequence). CDR3 in amino acids: CSSTGVGPGQFF. The CDR3 DNA sequence: TGCAGTTCGACAGGCGTAGGTCCGGGGCAGTTCTTC.

This clonotype showed up many times. The chain links TRBV12-3 or TRBV12-4 to TRBJ2-1, with 12 bases matching TRBD2. The CDR3 contains 15 residues. With 3 bases clipped from V and 6 bases from J, the junction kept 3 bases outside the gene matches. The CDR3 DNA follows: TGTGCCAGCAGTTTTCTACTAGCGGGAGGCAATGAGCAGTTCTTC. Encoded protein: CASSFLLAGGNEQFF.

This clonotype was counted only a few times. The J gene is TRBJ2-7, the V gene TRBV18, with 12 nucleotides matching TRBD2. With V trimmed by 1 base and J by 1 base, 5 bases remained unmatched. The CDR3 sequence is 17 residues long. Germline V gene data show CDR1 as KGHSH and CDR2 as LQKENI. The CDR3 here is CASSPRGLAGKSYEQYF. Here the CDR3 DNA reads TGTGCCAGCTCACCACGAGGACTAGCGGGGAAATCCTACGAGCAGTACTTC.

The chain is built from TRBV11-2 and TRBJ2-1, with 15 nucleotides matching TRBD2. J lost 5 bases, V lost 4 bases, and 3 bases had no gene match. This CDR3 region has 16 residues. From germline, CDR1 is SGHAT and CDR2 FQNNGV. Written as DNA, the CDR3 is TGTGCCAGCAGCTCCTGGACTAGCGGGAGGGACAATGAGCAGTTCTTC. Translation: CASSSWTSGRDNEQFF.